The clone carrying this TCR beta chain was observed a few times. Its cognate antigen is unknown. The record originates from a study of T cells in narcolepsy. Study details: Donors had narcolepsy type 1 or type 2, or were healthy controls. Study-wide results and caveats: Same-patient CSF and blood CD4+ T cell clonotypes included HCRT-specific and TRIB2-specific autoreactive ones. In some patient and control memory CD4+ samples, autoreactive clones were absent.

Assay used: immunoSEQ multiplex PCR; TCRdb lists only in-frame clones, some missing. Of about 37,000 clones detected, about 85% appear once; the ten largest clones hold approximately 1.1%. Sequenced sample: memory (CD45RA-) CD4+ T cells from blood. The sequence came from a human donor in good health.

CDR3 residues: CASRFRLNTEAFF. For the CDR3, the DNA is TGTGCCAGTAGGTTCAGGTTGAACACTGAAGCTTTCTTT. The V call is TRBV19, the J call TRBJ1-1; D is ambiguous. Between the trimmed V and J ends, which lost 6 bases and 0 bases, there was a span of 8 bases. The CDR3 is 13 residues long. The germline V gene has CDR1 LNHDA and CDR2 SQIVND (reference sequence). Drawing the rest from reference TRBV19 and TRBJ1-1, the complete variable domain is DGGITQSPKYLFRKEGQNVTLSCEQNLNHDAMYWYRQDPGQGLRLIYYSQIVNDFQKGDIAEGYSVSREKKESFPLTVTSAQKNPTAFYLCASRFRLNTEAFFGQGTRLTVV.